This record covers a single TCR beta chain. This sample is part of a study of post-analysis software for immune sequencing data. Unique molecular identifiers featured in each of the TCR beta cDNA libraries. TCRdb called the PCR reads again in MiXCR, with one record for every CDR3 protein. This table has 150,000 to 200,000 distinct CDR3 sequences, about 34% appearing once. Germline values: CDR1 MNHNY, CDR2 SVGAGI (reference sequence). The V gene lost 6 bases and the J gene lost 8 bases, with 26 bases spanning the gap. This CDR3 contains 17 residues. This sequence joins TRBV6-6 and TRBJ2-1; possibly TRBD2 for D (6 bases). Here the sequenced sample was blood, taken after autologous hematopoietic stem cell transplantation. This clonotype was obtained from a girl aged 5-17 years with multiple sclerosis. In DNA, the CDR3 is TGTGCCAGCAGGTGTGGGACGAGCGGGTGTCTTTTCGATGAGCAGTTCTTC. This gives the protein CASRCGTSGCLFDEQFF.